These T cell receptor beta chains were read from a single sample in a study of Tregs in tolerant kidney transplant recipients. Data came from immunoSEQ multiplex PCR; TCRdb stores just in-frame clones and leaves some out. The sample lists under 300,000 clones, about 80% seen once, with under 0.65% in the top ten. Sequenced input: CD4+ T cells from blood. The receptors derive from a human donor in good health. Each CDR3 is given with its conserved first and last residue. The D gene is left open where the match is weak. Where a row states a size, it is once, few, many or the class of an expanded clone; other rows omit it.

>-|TRBJ2-1|TRBV19|TRBD2
CASSRQMAGVPYNEQFF
TGTGCCAGTAGTCGCCAGATGGCGGGGGTCCCCTACAATGAGCAGTTCTTC
>-|TRBJ2-1|TRBV7-8|-
CASSLVQSLGDEQFF
TGTGCCAGCAGCTTAGTCCAATCCCTAGGGGATGAGCAGTTCTTC
>-|TRBJ2-7|TRBV5-1|-
CASRGEYSSTYEQYF
TGCGCCAGCAGAGGGGAGTACAGTTCTACCTACGAGCAGTACTTC
>-|TRBJ1-5|TRBV11-1|-
CASSLGGTQPQHF
TGTGCCAGCAGCTTAGGTGGTACTCAGCCCCAGCATTTT
>-|TRBJ1-4|TRBV6-6|-
CASRKDVQNEKLFF
TGTGCCAGCAGAAAAGACGTCCAGAATGAAAAACTGTTTTTT
>-|TRBJ2-1|TRBV7-9|-
CASSPGFSYNEQFF
TGTGCCAGCAGCCCCGGATTCTCCTACAATGAGCAGTTCTTC
>-|TRBJ1-5|TRBV6-6|-
CASKLRDQPQHF
TGTGCCAGCAAGCTTAGGGATCAGCCCCAGCATTTT
>-|TRBJ1-1|TRBV5-4|-
CASSLYLNTEAFF
TGTGCCAGCAGCTTGTATTTGAACACTGAAGCTTTCTTT
>-|TRBJ2-1|TRBV18|TRBD2
CASSPSAGGYNEQFF
TGTGCCAGCTCACCGAGTGCGGGGGGTTACAATGAGCAGTTCTTC
>-|TRBJ1-5|TRBV5-8|-
CASSLGSGGQPQHF
TGTGCCAGCAGCCTGGGGTCGGGAGGTCAGCCCCAGCATTTT
>-|TRBJ2-2|TRBV5-1|-
CASSLDRDTGELFF
TGCGCCAGCAGCTTGGACAGGGACACCGGGGAGCTGTTTTTT
>once|TRBJ2-1|TRBV6-5|TRBD2
CASTRTRAPYNEQFF
TGTGCCAGCACACGGACTAGAGCCCCCTACAATGAGCAGTTCTTC
>-|TRBJ2-1|TRBV7-2|-
CASSLFTGGHNEQFF
TGTGCCAGCAGCTTATTCACCGGGGGGCACAATGAGCAGTTCTTC
>-|TRBJ2-3|TRBV6-5|-
CASSSLATATDTQYF
TGTGCCAGCAGTTCTCTAGCTACCGCAACAGATACGCAGTATTTT
>once|TRBJ1-2|TRBV5-8|-
CASSRARTYGYTF
TGTGCCAGCAGCCGGGCCCGGACCTATGGCTACACCTTC
>once|TRBJ2-1|TRBV18|TRBD2
CASSPRAGGLNEQFF
TGTGCCAGCTCACCACGGGCGGGAGGTCTCAATGAGCAGTTCTTC
>-|TRBJ2-7|TRBV6-5|-
CASSRTPSGNEQYF
TGTGCCAGCAGTCGGACTCCCTCGGGTAACGAGCAGTACTTC
>-|TRBJ2-7|TRBV4-1|TRBD2
CASSQPGVAGSSYEQYF
TGCGCCAGCAGCCAACCCGGGGTAGCGGGGAGCTCCTACGAGCAGTACTTC
>-|TRBJ2-3|TRBV6-1|-
CASSWADTDTQYF
TGTGCCAGCAGTTGGGCGGACACAGATACGCAGTATTTT
>-|TRBJ2-3|TRBV18|-
CASSPIVGSDTQYF
TGTGCCAGCTCACCAATTGTGGGGTCAGATACGCAGTATTTT
>few|TRBJ1-1|TRBV5-1|-
CASSMGPLNTEAFF
TGCGCCAGCAGCATGGGACCGCTGAACACTGAAGCTTTCTTT
>-|TRBJ1-5|TRBV30|-
CAWTEGLHNQPQHF
TGTGCCTGGACCGAGGGCCTTCACAATCAGCCCCAGCATTTT
>-|TRBJ2-3|TRBV19|TRBD2
CASSIRTSGINTDTQYF
TGTGCCAGTAGTATAAGAACTAGCGGGATCAACACAGATACGCAGTATTTT
>-|TRBJ2-2|TRBV19|TRBD2
CASTPGLAVFANTGELFF
TGTGCCAGTACCCCTGGACTAGCGGTTTTTGCGAACACCGGGGAGCTGTTTTTT
>-|TRBJ2-3|TRBV2|-
CASRTQTTDTQYF
TGTGCCAGCAGGACCCAAACAACAGATACGCAGTATTTT
>-|TRBJ2-1|TRBV30|-
CAADEQFF
TGTGCCGCCGATGAGCAGTTCTTC
>-|TRBJ2-5|TRBV7-9|TRBD1
CASSLAAGQGGTQYF
TGTGCCAGCAGCTTAGCCGCGGGACAGGGAGGGACCCAGTACTTC
>-|TRBJ1-2|TRBV29-1|-
CSVLGGGRYGYTF
TGCAGCGTCCTGGGAGGGGGGCGCTATGGCTACACCTTC
>few|TRBJ1-1|TRBV5-4|TRBD1
CASRLRRPGQMNTEAFF
TGTGCCAGCAGACTTAGGCGCCCGGGACAGATGAACACTGAAGCTTTCTTT